The source of this T cell receptor beta chain is a study of neoadjuvant anti-PD-1 for oral cavity cancer. Turning to the study itself: Patients without progression received a fourth nivolumab dose around day 43, then surgical resection on days 50-56. Study-wide findings and caveats: Higher pretreatment blood Treg/Th17 ratios correlated with higher pretreatment blood and lower post-treatment tumor TCRbeta clonality.

A remark on this clone: Its antigen remains unidentified.

TCRdb's copy holds only in-frame clones and misses some; the assay was immunoSEQ multiplex PCR. The sample yields some 15,000 clones, around 70% seen once. The time point is: after neoadjuvant nivolumab, at surgical resection. These oral cavity squamous cell carcinomas were HPV-negative and locally advanced. V lost 0 bases and J 6 bases, leaving 18 bases between the germline ends. Germline CDR1 reads SGHRS; CDR2 reads YFSETQ. The CDR3 loop spans 16 amino acids. This clonotype was sampled from a person aged 35-80 years with oral cavity squamous cell carcinoma. The rearrangement links TRBV5-1 to TRBJ1-1, with D tentatively TRBD1 (5 bases). Sequenced material: PBMCs, taken after nivolumab (anti-PD-1) treatment. In DNA, the CDR3 is TGCGCCAGCAGCTTGGCTGGGGACCACCCGGAGGCTGAAGCTTTCTTT. Its translation: CASSLAGDHPEAEAFF. The full variable domain, completed using reference TRBV5-1 and TRBJ1-1, is KAGVTQTPRYLIKTRGQQVTLSCSPISGHRSVSWYQQTPGQGLQFLFEYFSETQRNKGNFPGRFSGRQFSNSRSEMNVSTLELGDSALYLCASSLAGDHPEAEAFFGQGTRLTVV.